Here is one T cell receptor beta chain with its context. The same CDR3 arises from other DNA sequences in this sample as well. Sequencing was performed with immunoSEQ multiplex PCR; in TCRdb, only in-frame clones are kept and a portion is missing. The sample lists about 13,000 clones; about nine tenths were seen once. This sample is drawn from a study of T cell changes during pregnancy in multiple sclerosis. The CDR3 has 15 amino acids. CDR1 is SNHLY and CDR2 is FYNNEI in the germline V gene. V dropped 5 bases and J dropped 0; count of bases not matched to a gene: 3. This chain links TRBV2 with TRBJ2-3; TRBD1 aligns across 9 bases. The sequence came from a female donor in good health, enrolled as a control in a pregnancy study. Sequenced here: CD8+ T cells from peripheral blood mononuclear cells, sampled after pregnancy. The CDR3 sequence is CASSPGTGSTDTQYF. CDR3 in DNA: TGTGCCAGCAGTCCTGGGACAGGGAGCACAGATACGCAGTATTTT.